This T cell receptor (beta chain) derives from a study of spatial heterogeneity in lung cancer. About the study: Unique TCR and UMI combinations averaged more than ten appearances each in raw reads.

Every molecule of TCR cDNA had its own unique molecular identifier. TCRdb called the 5' RACE reads again in MiXCR, with one record for every CDR3 protein. The sample lists about 6,100 distinct CDR3 sequences, about 8% occurring once. Time point given: sample taken at primary tumor resection. Tumor, nontumor lung or frozen PBMC supplied whole RNA, sequenced without sorting. Material: normal lung tissue next to the tumor, obtained at surgery. The receptor's source is a female donor with early-stage non-small cell lung cancer.

CDR3 in amino acids: CASSEYYEQYF. In DNA, the CDR3 is TGTGCCAGCAGTGAATACTACGAGCAGTACTTC. The chain combines TRBV25-1 with TRBJ2-7; no clear D. The germline gives CDR1 MGHDK, CDR2 SYGVNS. The V end lost 0 bases, the J end lost 3 bases, and 0 bases lay between the germline ends. The CDR3 contains 11 residues.